Each of the 20 T cell receptor beta chains below was sequenced from the same sample in a study of blood T cell repertoires in COVID-19. The method was immunoSEQ multiplex PCR; TCRdb's version includes in-frame clones alone and lacks a portion of them. The table includes roughly 100,000 clones, roughly nine tenths detected once. Material for sequencing was peripheral blood. All receptors come from a man aged 50 to 59 with acute or convalescent COVID-19.

The J gene is TRBJ2-7, the V gene TRBV14; 13 nucleotides line up with TRBD2. V dropped 5 bases and J dropped 4; count of bases not matched to a gene: 14. The CDR3 consists of 18 residues. Germline lookup yields CDR1 SGHDN and CDR2 FVKESK. The CDR3 DNA is TGTGCCAGCAGCTCCCGGACTAGCGGGAGTCTACTTGGGTACGAGCAGTACTTC. As protein: CASSSRTSGSLLGYEQYF.

This chain connects TRBV12-3 or TRBV12-4 to TRBJ1-1, with D unclear. Trimming took 2 bases from V and 2 from J, leaving 6 bases between them. The CDR3 totals 13 residues. CDR3 in amino acids: CASSLLPNTEAFF. CDR3 nucleotides: TGTGCCAGCAGTTTACTCCCTAACACTGAAGCTTTCTTT.

V is TRBV7-9 and J is TRBJ2-7; D unclear. There are 14 residues in the CDR3. V gave up 3 bases and J gave up 5 bases, with 14 bases separating them. The V gene's germline CDR1 is SEHNR and CDR2 FQNEAQ (reference sequence). The CDR3 DNA is TGTGCCAGCAGCTTCACCACACAATCCCACGAGCAGTACTTC. Protein: CASSFTTQSHEQYF.

CDR3 in DNA: TGTGCCAGCGGGACCGGACTAGCGGGGTACAATGAGCAGTTCTTC. As protein: CASGTGLAGYNEQFF. The chain recombines TRBV6-5 with TRBJ2-1, with TRBD2 matching over 12 bases. V gave up 8 bases and J gave up 4 bases; unmatched junction bases: 6. Germline V gene sequence: CDR1 MNHEY, CDR2 SVGAGI. The CDR3 spans 15 residues.

This chain joins TRBV5-1 and TRBJ2-1; D uncertain. Germline V gives CDR1 SGHRS, CDR2 YFSETQ. V was pared by 3 bases and J by 5 bases, with 9 bases between. The CDR3 covers 13 residues. The DNA of the CDR3 is TGCGCCAGCAGCTGGAGTGACCACAATGAGCAGTTCTTC. Translating it yields CASSWSDHNEQFF.

The chain combines TRBV2 with TRBJ1-1; D uncertain. The CDR3 consists of 12 residues. The V end was cut by 6 bases, the J end by 1 base, with 6 bases between. Germline-derived CDR1 and CDR2 are SNHLY and FYNNEI. CDR3 sequence reads: CASRYRNTEAFF. In nucleotides, the CDR3 is TGTGCCAGCAGGTATCGGAACACTGAAGCTTTCTTT.

The chain couples TRBV3-1 (or the pseudogene TRBV3-2) to TRBJ2-4; 7 nucleotides match TRBD2. The CDR3 spans 15 residues. Trimming at V came to 4 bases and at J to 4 bases, leaving 7 bases not matched to a gene. CDR1 LGHDT and CDR2 YNNKEL come from the germline V gene (reference sequence). The CDR3 sequence is CASSPMGGEKNIQYF. The CDR3 DNA reads TGTGCCAGCAGCCCGATGGGAGGGGAAAAAAACATTCAGTACTTC.

The rearrangement links TRBV2 to TRBJ2-1, with D possibly being TRBD2 (5 bases). This CDR3 spans 14 amino acids. Germline lookup yields CDR1 SNHLY and CDR2 FYNNEI. Between the trimmed V and J ends, which lost 7 bases and 0 bases, there was a span of 10 bases. In nucleotides, the CDR3 is TGTGCCAGCATGGAGGACTTCTCCTACAATGAGCAGTTCTTC. Protein product: CASMEDFSYNEQFF. Filled out from reference TRBV2 and TRBJ2-1, the complete variable domain reads EPEVTQTPSHQVTQMGQEVILRCVPISNHLYFYWYRQILGQKVEFLVSFYNNEISEKSEIFDDQFSVERPDGSNFTLKIRSTKLEDSAMYFCASMEDFSYNEQFFGPGTRLTVL.

V usage is TRBV5-1 and J usage is TRBJ2-2; D call uncertain. The V end lost 0 bases, the J end lost 1 base, and 4 bases lay between the germline ends. Germline CDR1 and CDR2: SGHRS and YFSETQ. This CDR3 region has 14 residues. CDR3 protein: CASSLALNTGELFF. Written as DNA, the CDR3 is TGCGCCAGCAGCTTGGCACTGAACACCGGGGAGCTGTTTTTT.

This chain links TRBV11-3 with TRBJ1-1; 9 nucleotides line up with TRBD1. With 3 bases clipped from V and 0 bases from J, the junction kept 8 bases outside the gene matches. CDR3 length: 17 amino acids. CDR1 is SGHNT and CDR2 is YENEEA in the germline V gene. The CDR3 DNA sequence: TGTGCCAGCAGCTTTGGGGACAGGGCCTTCATGAACACTGAAGCTTTCTTT. Translating gives CASSFGDRAFMNTEAFF.

The gene calls are TRBV18 and TRBJ2-5; perhaps TRBD2 as D (5 bases). V lost 3 bases to trimming and J lost 1 base, with 9 bases between them. CDR1 KGHSH and CDR2 LQKENI come from the germline V gene. The CDR3 spans 14 residues. In DNA form, the CDR3 reads TGTGCCAGCTCACCCTCGACTACCCAAGAGACCCAGTACTTC. Translated: CASSPSTTQETQYF.

The rearrangement links TRBV3-1 (or the pseudogene TRBV3-2) to TRBJ2-3; 10 nucleotides agree with TRBD1. The germline V gene encodes CDR1 LGHDT and CDR2 YNNKEL (reference sequence). This CDR3 region has 15 residues. Germline trimming cut 4 bases from V and 4 bases from J; bases unmatched to any gene: 5. CDR3 nucleotides: TGTGCCAGCAGCCGCTGGGACAGGGGCCCAGATACGCAGTATTTT. Amino acid sequence: CASSRWDRGPDTQYF.

The V gene is TRBV27, the J gene TRBJ1-5, with D unresolved. This CDR3 comprises 15 residues. Between the trimmed V and J ends, which lost 1 base and 3 bases, there was a span of 10 bases. The germline CDR1 and CDR2 sequences are MNHEY and SMNVEV (reference sequence). The CDR3 region has the DNA TGTGCCAGCAGTTTATATTCCGGTTCCAATCAGCCCCAGCATTTT. It specifies CASSLYSGSNQPQHF.

This chain joins TRBV6-6 and TRBJ1-5; D possibly corresponds to TRBD1 (6 bases). Germline assignment: CDR1 MNHNY and CDR2 SVGAGI (reference sequence). This CDR3 contains 12 residues. V dropped 7 bases and J dropped 4 bases, with 8 bases sitting between them. The CDR3 protein is CASTTGNQPQHF. The CDR3 DNA reads as TGTGCCAGCACCACAGGGAATCAGCCCCAGCATTTT.

This sequence joins TRBV29-1 and TRBJ1-4, with 8 bases that match TRBD1. V lost 6 bases and J lost 8; bases outside the gene matches: 11. Germline V gene data show CDR1 as SQVTM and CDR2 as ANQGSEA. This CDR3 has 14 residues. CDR3 nucleotides: TGCAGCGTCGAATTGGGACAGGAGGGGGAAAAACTGTTTTTT. It yields the protein CSVELGQEGEKLFF. The entire variable domain, with the rest obtained from reference TRBV29-1 and TRBJ1-4, is as follows: SAVISQKPSRDICQRGTSLTIQCQVDSQVTMMFWYRQQPGQSLTLIATANQGSEATYESGFVIDKFPISRPNLTFSTLTVSNMSPEDSSIYLCSVELGQEGEKLFFGSGTQLSVL.

The rearrangement uses TRBV6-5 and TRBJ2-7; D perhaps matches TRBD2 (5 bases). CDR1 is MNHEY and CDR2 is SVGAGI in the germline V gene. V gave up 0 bases and J gave up 3 bases, with 12 bases separating them. The length of the CDR3 is 15 residues. As DNA, the CDR3 is TGTGCCAGCAGTTACTCTGATAGCGAGTACTACGAGCAGTACTTC. Amino acid sequence: CASSYSDSEYYEQYF.

This chain joins TRBV18 and TRBJ2-5, with D possibly matching TRBD1 (5 bases). V was clipped by 8 bases and J by 2 bases, with 15 bases between them. Germline assignment: CDR1 KGHSH and CDR2 LQKENI. The CDR3 runs 14 residues. CDR3 coding DNA: TGTGCCAGCCCACTACTGGACACTCAAGAGACCCAGTACTTC. Translation gives CASPLLDTQETQYF.

The J gene is TRBJ2-1, the V gene TRBV7-6; no clear D gene. V was shortened by 5 bases and J by 0 bases, with 14 bases between the two germline ends. Germline values: CDR1 SGHVS, CDR2 FNYEAQ. This CDR3 contains 16 residues. The CDR3: CASSVWAVSSYNEQFF. The CDR3 region has the DNA TGTGCCAGCAGCGTCTGGGCAGTCAGCTCCTACAATGAGCAGTTCTTC.

The rearrangement links TRBV5-6 to TRBJ1-6; D may be TRBD1 (5 bases). The CDR3 length is 13 residues. V lost 6 bases and J 8 bases, leaving 12 bases between the germline ends. Germline lookup yields CDR1 SGHDT and CDR2 YYEEEE. The CDR3 spells CASKGGADSPLHF. In DNA form, the CDR3 reads TGTGCCAGCAAGGGTGGGGCAGATTCACCCCTCCACTTT.

The chain carries TRBV27 and TRBJ2-2; 7 bases map to TRBD1. After removal of 5 bases from V and 4 bases from J, the junction contained 13 bases not matched to a gene. This CDR3 has 17 amino acids. CDR1 and CDR2 from the germline V gene are MNHEY and SMNVEV (reference sequence). As DNA, the CDR3 is TGTGCCAGCAGTCAAAGAGGCAAGACAGGGTTCACCGGGGAGCTGTTTTTT. This encodes CASSQRGKTGFTGELFF.